A single sample gave rise to the 15 T cell receptor beta chains below, sequenced in a study of cytomegalovirus exposure and HLA in healthy donors. The PCR employed 60 Vbeta primers together with 13 Jbeta primers. Profiling relied on immunoSEQ multiplex PCR, and the TCRdb table lists in-frame clones only, not all of them. The repertoire has 170,000 or so clones, over 75% of them found once; the top ten carry under 2.5%. What was sequenced was PBMCs. All receptors derive from a man in his 60s in good health and CMV-seronegative.

The rearrangement links TRBV5-1 to TRBJ2-3, with 10 bases that match TRBD2. Germline V gene data show CDR1 as SGHRS and CDR2 as YFSETQ. The CDR3 is 14 residues long. V lost 3 bases, J lost 6 bases, and 4 bases stayed unmatched. This CDR3 reads CASSSAGGPDTQYF. In DNA form, the CDR3 reads TGCGCCAGCAGCTCAGCGGGGGGGCCGGATACGCAGTATTTT.

This clone was seen a few times. The chain couples TRBV28 to TRBJ2-7; D is perhaps TRBD2 (5 bases). CDR3 length equals 12 residues. V dropped 4 bases and J dropped 3 bases, with 7 bases sitting between them. The germline V gene encodes CDR1 MDHEN and CDR2 SYDVKM. The CDR3 spells CASSYGDYEQYF. CDR3 DNA sequence: TGTGCCAGCAGTTACGGGGACTACGAGCAGTACTTC.

The chain combines TRBV28 with TRBJ2-7; 7 bases match TRBD2. Germline V gives CDR1 MDHEN, CDR2 SYDVKM. The CDR3 covers 14 residues. Trimming cost V 3 bases and J 4 bases; bases outside gene matches: 6. The CDR3 DNA reads TGTGCCAGCAGTTTGAGCGGGGCTTCTTACGAGCAGTACTTC. Its translation: CASSLSGASYEQYF.

Turning to this clone: At one of its ends the junction is not consistent with the germline gene, which may arise from a read error. The gene calls are TRBV7-2 and TRBJ1-2, with TRBD1 matching over 9 bases. Germline CDR1 SGHTA, CDR2 FQGNSA. The CDR3 length is 15 residues. CDR3: CASSPNAQGANGYPF. The CDR3 nucleotides read TGTGCCAGCAGCCCCAACGCACAGGGGGCTAATGGCTACCCCTTC.

This clone has more than one count but fewer than ten. The chain is built from TRBV29-1 and TRBJ2-5; D is perhaps TRBD2 (6 bases). The CDR3 totals 14 residues. CDR1 and CDR2 from the germline V gene are SQVTM and ANQGSEA. The germline V and J ends were trimmed by 4 bases and 5 bases, with 17 bases remaining between them. The CDR3 region is CSVAGGMLSETQYF. The CDR3 bases are TGCAGCGTTGCGGGCGGGATGTTGTCGGAGACCCAGTACTTC.

In this sample, this clone turned up once. The junction departs from germline at one end; a sequencing error may be responsible. The chain uses TRBV30 and TRBJ1-2; D possibly corresponds to TRBD1 (6 bases). This CDR3 spans 13 amino acids. Germline V gene lookup returns CDR1 GTSNPN and CDR2 SVGIG (reference sequence). The CDR3 loop is CAWRADRNYGYPF. The CDR3 coding sequence is TGTGCCTGGAGGGCGGACAGAAACTATGGCTACCCCTTC.

The rearrangement uses TRBV6-5 and TRBJ1-1, with no clear D. This CDR3 contains 14 residues. From germline, CDR1 is MNHEY and CDR2 SVGAGI. V was pared by 2 bases and J by 0 bases, with 7 bases between. CDR3 protein: CASSYERMNTEAFF. The CDR3, as DNA: TGTGCCAGCAGTTACGAGAGGATGAACACTGAAGCTTTCTTT.

The chain joins TRBV9 to TRBJ2-1, with a weak D call TRBD2 (5 bases). V was clipped by 4 bases and J by 0 bases, with 11 bases between them. CDR1 is SGDLS, CDR2 YYNGEE, per germline. The CDR3 totals 15 residues. Here the CDR3 reads CASSIDGSSYNEQFF. DNA of the CDR3: TGTGCCAGCAGCATTGATGGGAGCTCCTACAATGAGCAGTTCTTC. The full variable domain, in which reference TRBV9 and TRBJ2-1 provide the parts outside the CDR3, is DSGVTQTPKHLITATGQRVTLRCSPRSGDLSVYWYQQSLDQGLQFLIQYYNGEERAKGNILERFSAQQFPDLHSELNLSSLELGDSALYFCASSIDGSSYNEQFFGPGTRLTVL.

As to this clone: The same CDR3 is also encoded by other DNA sequences in this sample. The chain is built from TRBV5-1 and TRBJ2-5; TRBD1 matches at 11 bases. J was trimmed by 5 bases and V by 4 bases; bases with no gene match: 7. This CDR3 spans 15 amino acids. Germline CDR1 SGHRS, CDR2 YFSETQ. The CDR3 is CASSPDRGLGETQYF. The CDR3 bases are TGCGCCAGCAGCCCGGACAGGGGGCTAGGGGAGACCCAGTACTTC.

V is TRBV28 and J is TRBJ2-1; a weak D match, TRBD2 (6 bases). This CDR3 contains 12 residues. Trimming cost V 6 bases and J 10 bases, with 13 bases left between them. CDR1 MDHEN and CDR2 SYDVKM come from the germline V gene. DNA for the CDR3: TGTGCCAGCAGCTTTCCACGGGGGGAGCAGTTCTTC. Amino acid sequence: CASSFPRGEQFF.

The chain is built from TRBV18 and TRBJ1-3, with 7 bases aligning to TRBD1. The CDR3 covers 16 residues. V shed 2 bases, J shed 3 bases, and the junction held 7 bases outside the gene matches. CDR1 and CDR2 (germline): KGHSH, LQKENI. The CDR3 loop is CASSPFEGAGGNTIYF. The CDR3 coding sequence is TGTGCCAGCTCACCATTCGAGGGGGCTGGTGGAAACACCATATATTTT.

The V call is TRBV19, the J call TRBJ2-7; 9 bases align to TRBD2. Germline V CDR1 and CDR2: LNHDA, SQIVND (reference sequence). There are 15 residues in the CDR3. V dropped 4 bases and J dropped 2; count of bases not matched to a gene: 6. CDR3 protein: CASSTRASGTYEQYF. The DNA of the CDR3 is TGTGCCAGTAGTACCAGGGCTAGCGGGACCTACGAGCAGTACTTC.

The J gene is TRBJ1-1, the V gene TRBV9, with D uncertain. Between the trimmed V and J ends, which lost 0 bases and 3 bases, there was a span of 9 bases. The CDR3 consists of 14 residues. The germline V gene encodes CDR1 SGDLS and CDR2 YYNGEE. CDR3 sequence reads: CASSVGVADTEAFF. Written as DNA, the CDR3 is TGTGCCAGCAGCGTAGGTGTCGCAGACACTGAAGCTTTCTTT.

The gene calls are TRBV12-5 and TRBJ1-2; maybe TRBD1 (6 bases). This CDR3 contains 15 residues. The germline CDR1 and CDR2 sequences are LGHNT and FRNRAP. Between the trimmed V and J ends, which lost 2 bases and 8 bases, there was a span of 18 bases. As DNA, the CDR3 is TGTGCTAGTGGTTTGAGGCCAGGGGACGCGAGCGGCTACACCTTC. Protein sequence: CASGLRPGDASGYTF.

The rearrangement links TRBV7-8 to TRBJ2-3, with a possible D match to TRBD2 (6 bases). CDR1 is SGHVS and CDR2 is FQNEAQ in the germline V gene. V gave up 4 bases and J gave up 0 bases, with 17 bases separating them. This CDR3 is built from 17 residues. CDR3 DNA sequence: TGTGCCAGCAGCTGGAGGGCTCGTACGACTAGCACAGATACGCAGTATTTT. This translates into CASSWRARTTSTDTQYF.